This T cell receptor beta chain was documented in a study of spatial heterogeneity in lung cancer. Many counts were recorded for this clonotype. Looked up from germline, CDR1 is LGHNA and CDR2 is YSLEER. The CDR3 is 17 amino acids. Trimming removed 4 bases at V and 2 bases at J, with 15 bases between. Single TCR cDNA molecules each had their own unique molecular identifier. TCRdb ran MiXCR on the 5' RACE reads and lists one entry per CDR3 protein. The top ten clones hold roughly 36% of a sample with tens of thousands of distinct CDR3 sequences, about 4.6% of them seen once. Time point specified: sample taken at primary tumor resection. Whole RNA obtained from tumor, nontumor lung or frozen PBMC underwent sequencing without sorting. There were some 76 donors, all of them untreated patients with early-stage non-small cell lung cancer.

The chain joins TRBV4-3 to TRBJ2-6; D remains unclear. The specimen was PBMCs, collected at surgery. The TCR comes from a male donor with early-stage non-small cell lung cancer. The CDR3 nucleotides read TGCGCCAGCAGCCGGCAGGTCCTTGAGGCTGGGGCCAACGTCCTGACTTTC. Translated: CASSRQVLEAGANVLTF.